The rows below give T cell receptor beta chains drawn from one sample of a study of blood T cell repertoires in COVID-19. Only in-frame clones appear in the TCRdb table, and some are missing; sequencing was by immunoSEQ multiplex PCR. The sample has 200,000 to 300,000 clones, 86% seen once. Material for sequencing was peripheral blood. These TCRs come from a woman between 25 and 40 years old who had recovered from COVID-19. CDR3s include the opening cysteine and the closing phenylalanine or tryptophan. D genes are given only for firm matches. Where a row states a size, it is once, few, many or the class of an expanded clone; other rows omit it.

d_gene: NA; abundance: few; v_gene: TRBV7-3; j_gene: TRBJ2-1; CDR3nt: TGTGCCAGCAGGACTCTCGGGACAAGTTACAATGAGCAGTTCTTC; CDR3aa: CASRTLGTSYNEQFF
d_gene: NA; abundance: NA; v_gene: TRBV15; j_gene: TRBJ1-5; CDR3nt: TGTGCCACCAGCAGTGAACAACACCACGGTCAGGGGATTTCTCAGCCCCAGCATTTT; CDR3aa: CATSSEQHHGQGISQPQHF
d_gene: NA; abundance: NA; v_gene: TRBV6-6; j_gene: TRBJ1-2; CDR3nt: TGTGCCAGCAGTTACGGCAGGCGGGATGGCTACACCTTC; CDR3aa: CASSYGRRDGYTF
d_gene: TRBD1; abundance: NA; v_gene: TRBV30; j_gene: TRBJ1-6; CDR3nt: TGTGCCTGGAGTGTAAGACAGGGTTTTAATTCACCCCTCCACTTT; CDR3aa: CAWSVRQGFNSPLHF
d_gene: TRBD1; abundance: NA; v_gene: TRBV6-6; j_gene: TRBJ1-2; CDR3nt: TGTGCCAGCAGTAGACAGGGATATAGTGGAGATGGCTACACCTTC; CDR3aa: CASSRQGYSGDGYTF
d_gene: NA; abundance: NA; v_gene: TRBV19; j_gene: TRBJ1-2; CDR3nt: TGTGCCAGTACCCAACAGGGCCGAGGGGCCTACACCTTC; CDR3aa: CASTQQGRGAYTF
d_gene: NA; abundance: NA; v_gene: TRBV5-4; j_gene: TRBJ2-7; CDR3nt: TGTGCCAGCAGGGGGAGCTCCTACGAGCAGTACTTC; CDR3aa: CASRGSSYEQYF
d_gene: NA; abundance: NA; v_gene: TRBV5-6; j_gene: TRBJ1-6; CDR3nt: TGTGCCAGCAGCTCAGCAGGGTGGGAGGCACCCCTCCACTTT; CDR3aa: CASSSAGWEAPLHF
d_gene: NA; abundance: NA; v_gene: TRBV14; j_gene: TRBJ2-3; CDR3nt: TGTGCCAGCAGCCAAGCGAAAAGAGGGCTACCGCCCACAGATACGCAGTATTTT; CDR3aa: CASSQAKRGLPPTDTQYF
d_gene: NA; abundance: NA; v_gene: TRBV6-4; j_gene: TRBJ2-2; CDR3nt: TGTGCCAGCAGTGGGGCCAGGGTTGTAACCGGGGAGCTGTTTTTT; CDR3aa: CASSGARVVTGELFF
d_gene: TRBD2; abundance: NA; v_gene: TRBV5-1; j_gene: TRBJ2-5; CDR3nt: TGCGCCAGCAACGGGGCTAGCGGGGGCATGCTGGAGACCCAGTACTTC; CDR3aa: CASNGASGGMLETQYF
d_gene: NA; abundance: NA; v_gene: TRBV19; j_gene: TRBJ1-6; CDR3nt: TGTGCCAGTAGTATAATGGGCAGGGAGGGCTCCTATAATTCACCCCTCCACTTT; CDR3aa: CASSIMGREGSYNSPLHF
d_gene: TRBD1; abundance: NA; v_gene: TRBV3-1/TRBV3-2; j_gene: TRBJ2-7; CDR3nt: TGTGCCAGCAGCCAATTCGGACAGGGTCGATACGAGCAGTACTTC; CDR3aa: CASSQFGQGRYEQYF
d_gene: TRBD1; abundance: NA; v_gene: TRBV7-3; j_gene: TRBJ2-3; CDR3nt: TGTGCCAGCAGCTCCACCGGGACAGGGCAAGATACGCAGTATTTT; CDR3aa: CASSSTGTGQDTQYF
d_gene: NA; abundance: few; v_gene: TRBV7-2; j_gene: TRBJ1-3; CDR3nt: TGTGCCAGCAGCTCTCCGCAGGGAGGTGGAAACACCATATATTTT; CDR3aa: CASSSPQGGGNTIYF
d_gene: TRBD1; abundance: NA; v_gene: TRBV6-5; j_gene: TRBJ2-7; CDR3nt: TGTGCCAGCAGGGTGGGACAGGGAACGTCCTACGAGCAGTACTTC; CDR3aa: CASRVGQGTSYEQYF
d_gene: NA; abundance: NA; v_gene: TRBV4-3; j_gene: TRBJ1-1; CDR3nt: TGCGCCAGCAGCCAGTCCGCTTTACAGGGACCGAACACTGAAGCTTTCTTT; CDR3aa: CASSQSALQGPNTEAFF
d_gene: NA; abundance: NA; v_gene: TRBV7-9; j_gene: TRBJ1-4; CDR3nt: TGTGCCAGCAGCCCAGACCCGGGAAAACTGTTTTTT; CDR3aa: CASSPDPGKLFF
d_gene: NA; abundance: NA; v_gene: TRBV29-1; j_gene: TRBJ1-1; CDR3nt: TGCAGCGTTGTCCTTCGGGGGGCTGGTATGAACACTGAAGCTTTCTTT; CDR3aa: CSVVLRGAGMNTEAFF
d_gene: TRBD1; abundance: NA; v_gene: TRBV7-9; j_gene: TRBJ1-2; CDR3nt: TGTGCCAGCTCCACGGACAGGGGCTATGGCTACACCTTC; CDR3aa: CASSTDRGYGYTF
d_gene: TRBD1; abundance: NA; v_gene: TRBV28; j_gene: TRBJ1-3; CDR3nt: TGTGCCAGCAGTCCGGACAGGAGGTTCAGAAACACCATATATTTT; CDR3aa: CASSPDRRFRNTIYF
d_gene: NA; abundance: few; v_gene: TRBV20-1; j_gene: TRBJ2-5; CDR3nt: TGCAGTGCTAGTACCACAGGGGGGGTGGAGACCCAGTACTTC; CDR3aa: CSASTTGGVETQYF
d_gene: NA; abundance: NA; v_gene: TRBV14; j_gene: TRBJ2-2; CDR3nt: TGTGCCAGCAGCCAGGGGCCGAACACCGGGGAGCTGTTTTTT; CDR3aa: CASSQGPNTGELFF
d_gene: NA; abundance: NA; v_gene: TRBV11-2; j_gene: TRBJ2-5; CDR3nt: TGTGCCAGCAGCTTAGACCCTTCACGGTCAGAGACCCAGTACTTC; CDR3aa: CASSLDPSRSETQYF
d_gene: TRBD2; abundance: NA; v_gene: TRBV5-1; j_gene: TRBJ2-5; CDR3nt: TGCGCCAGCAGCCCGGGACTAGCCGTACCGCGAGTAGCCCAGTACTTC; CDR3aa: CASSPGLAVPRVAQYF
d_gene: TRBD1; abundance: NA; v_gene: TRBV5-4; j_gene: TRBJ1-3; CDR3nt: TGTGCCAGCAGCAACGACAGGGTGAGGTCTGGAAACACCATATATTTT; CDR3aa: CASSNDRVRSGNTIYF
d_gene: NA; abundance: once; v_gene: TRBV29-1; j_gene: TRBJ2-5; CDR3nt: TGCAGCGTTGACGCTGACTCGGGGGAGACCCAGTACTTC; CDR3aa: CSVDADSGETQYF
d_gene: TRBD2; abundance: few; v_gene: TRBV7-3; j_gene: TRBJ2-3; CDR3nt: TGTGCCAGCAGCGTTAGCGGGGTTGGAGATACGCAGTATTTT; CDR3aa: CASSVSGVGDTQYF
d_gene: NA; abundance: NA; v_gene: TRBV5-6; j_gene: TRBJ2-3; CDR3nt: TGTGCCAGCAGCGAGGTGACCAACCCGGCAATTCCAGATACGCAGTATTTT; CDR3aa: CASSEVTNPAIPDTQYF
d_gene: NA; abundance: NA; v_gene: TRBV7-2; j_gene: TRBJ2-7; CDR3nt: TGTGCCAGCGCCAGGGTTTTACACGAGCAGTACTTC; CDR3aa: CASARVLHEQYF
d_gene: NA; abundance: NA; v_gene: TRBV5-6; j_gene: TRBJ2-7; CDR3nt: TGTGCCAGCAGCCCCAGCCGGGCCTACGAGCAGTACTTC; CDR3aa: CASSPSRAYEQYF
d_gene: TRBD2; abundance: NA; v_gene: TRBV19; j_gene: TRBJ2-5; CDR3nt: TGTGCCAGTAGTGGCGGTGCGGGGGTCGAGACCCAGTACTTC; CDR3aa: CASSGGAGVETQYF
d_gene: NA; abundance: NA; v_gene: TRBV7-9; j_gene: TRBJ1-1; CDR3nt: TGTGCCAGCAGCTTCAGGGATCCGTCTCAGTCTGAAGCTTTCTTT; CDR3aa: CASSFRDPSQSEAFF
d_gene: NA; abundance: few; v_gene: TRBV6-6; j_gene: TRBJ1-2; CDR3nt: TGTGCCAGCAGTTACGACAAAAACTATGGCTACACCTTC; CDR3aa: CASSYDKNYGYTF
d_gene: NA; abundance: NA; v_gene: TRBV29-1; j_gene: TRBJ2-5; CDR3nt: TGCAGCGTTGAGCAGCAGGGGTTTGCGACCCAGTACTTC; CDR3aa: CSVEQQGFATQYF
d_gene: NA; abundance: NA; v_gene: TRBV5-5; j_gene: TRBJ1-1; CDR3nt: TGTGCCAGCAGCCCGGATAAGCGAGGGCGGAGGGACACTGAAGCTTTCTTT; CDR3aa: CASSPDKRGRRDTEAFF
d_gene: TRBD2; abundance: NA; v_gene: TRBV2; j_gene: TRBJ2-7; CDR3nt: TGTGCCAGTGGACTAGATGCCTACGAGCAGTACTTC; CDR3aa: CASGLDAYEQYF
d_gene: TRBD2; abundance: few; v_gene: TRBV2; j_gene: TRBJ2-1; CDR3nt: TGTGCCAGCAGCGAACCAGGACTAGCGGGGGTAAATGAGCAGTTCTTC; CDR3aa: CASSEPGLAGVNEQFF
d_gene: NA; abundance: NA; v_gene: TRBV7-2; j_gene: TRBJ1-3; CDR3nt: TGTGCCAGCAGCTTAGCCGCGGACTACTCTGGAAACACCATATATTTT; CDR3aa: CASSLAADYSGNTIYF
d_gene: TRBD1; abundance: NA; v_gene: TRBV9; j_gene: TRBJ2-7; CDR3nt: TGTGCCAGCAGCGCGGAAACGGGACAGGCCCCTGAGCAGTACTTC; CDR3aa: CASSAETGQAPEQYF
d_gene: TRBD2; abundance: NA; v_gene: TRBV9; j_gene: TRBJ2-3; CDR3nt: TGTGCCAGCAGCGTGGACCCGGGACTAGCCGTCCGTGATACGCAGTATTTT; CDR3aa: CASSVDPGLAVRDTQYF
d_gene: NA; abundance: NA; v_gene: TRBV30; j_gene: TRBJ2-2; CDR3nt: TGTGCCTGGAGTGTAGGGGGTACCGGGGAGCTGTTTTTT; CDR3aa: CAWSVGGTGELFF
d_gene: TRBD1; abundance: NA; v_gene: TRBV12-3/TRBV12-4; j_gene: TRBJ1-2; CDR3nt: TGTGCCAGCACTCTAACAGGGGGCTATGGCTACACCTTC; CDR3aa: CASTLTGGYGYTF
d_gene: TRBD2; abundance: NA; v_gene: TRBV6-2/TRBV6-3; j_gene: TRBJ2-1; CDR3nt: TGTGCCAGCAGTTACGGGAGCGGGGGGTCCCTCTACAATGAGCAGTTCTTC; CDR3aa: CASSYGSGGSLYNEQFF